A single sample gave rise to the 17 T cell receptor beta chains below, sequenced in a study of T cells in Graves' hyperthyroidism and ophthalmopathy. Authors of the study amplified TCR beta CDR3 regions from RNA transcripts. A set of HTBI primers served as the primers for a first-round RT-PCR of the TCR CDR3. TCRdb itself ran the multiplex PCR reads through MiXCR, one entry per CDR3 protein. The data show a few hundred thousand distinct CDR3 sequences, with roughly 22% seen just once and under 55% held by the top ten. Material: blood. These receptors all come from an older woman with Graves' ophthalmopathy.

This clonotype was observed a few times. This chain connects TRBV5-1 to TRBJ2-2; 7 bases line up with TRBD2. After removal of 1 base from V and 0 bases from J, the junction contained 6 bases not matched to a gene. The CDR3 sequence is 17 residues long. Germline CDR1 is SGHRS and CDR2 is YFSETQ. Here the CDR3 reads CASSLWGGLANTGELFF. The CDR3 nucleotides are TGCGCCAGCAGCTTGTGGGGGGGACTGGCGAACACCGGGGAGCTGTTTTTT.

In this sample, this clonotype turned up a few times. A read error may produce the germline difference seen at one junction end. The chain is built from TRBV20-1 and TRBJ1-3; D is perhaps TRBD1 (5 bases). Germline assignment: CDR1 DFQATT and CDR2 SNEGSKA (reference sequence). The CDR3 extends over 11 amino acids. CDR3 region: CSAHRGGAVDF. CDR3 nucleotide sequence: TGCAGTGCCCACCGGGGTGGGGCTGTGGATTTT.

This clonotype has a single count. V and J are TRBV20-1 and TRBJ1-2, with TRBD1 matching over 7 bases. The V segment lost 3 bases and the J segment 5 bases; nucleotides outside the gene matches: 9. CDR3 length: 14 residues. CDR1 DFQATT and CDR2 SNEGSKA come from the germline V gene (reference sequence). CDR3 sequence (DNA): TGCAGTGCTAGTACAGGGGTAGGGGATTATGGCTACACCTTC. Its protein is CSASTGVGDYGYTF.

This clonotype has just a few counts. The chain is built from TRBV6-1 and TRBJ2-1; D unresolved. The CDR3 length is 10 residues. V was cut by 8 bases and J by 9 bases, with 8 bases left in between. Germline lookup yields CDR1 MNHNS and CDR2 SASEGT. As DNA, the CDR3 is TGTGCCAGCGGACCGGGTGAGCAGTTCTTC. Translation: CASGPGEQFF.

A note on this clonotype: A read error may be the cause here, since a much bigger clone is one base away. The CDR3 does not close with the conserved phenylalanine or tryptophan, likely indicating a read error. This rearrangement joins TRBV29-1 to TRBJ2-7; D gene ambiguous. The CDR3 extends over 12 amino acids. Germline CDR1 is SQVTM and CDR2 is ANQGSEA. Trimming pared 3 bases from V and 2 bases from J, leaving 8 bases between. For the CDR3, the DNA is TGCAGCGTTGAGGACCAACCCTACGAGCAGTACTTG. This sequence encodes CSVEDQPYEQYL.

Ten or more counts support this clonotype. The V gene is TRBV6-5, the J gene TRBJ2-1; D possibly matches TRBD1 or TRBD2 (5 bases each). V was cut by 2 bases and J by 3 bases, with 5 bases left in between. The CDR3 loop spans 13 amino acids. Germline lookup yields CDR1 MNHEY and CDR2 SVGAGI. The CDR3 spells CASSYGGYNEQFF. The CDR3 region has the DNA TGTGCCAGCAGTTACGGGGGCTACAATGAGCAGTTCTTC.

This clonotype showed up many times. The rearrangement links TRBV2 to TRBJ2-3; either TRBD1 or TRBD2 may supply D (5 bases each). The CDR3 is 13 amino acids. Germline V CDR1 and CDR2: SNHLY, FYNNEI. V lost 11 bases to trimming and J lost 2 bases, with 14 bases between them. The CDR3 here is CAGGVVFTDTQYF. CDR3 DNA: TGTGCCGGGGGTGTAGTCTTCACAGATACGCAGTATTTT.

The chain has TRBV7-2 and TRBJ1-4, with no clear D. The CDR3 is 13 amino acids. The V and J ends lost 4 bases and 1 base respectively, with 4 bases between them. Germline V gives CDR1 SGHTA, CDR2 FQGNSA. CDR3 sequence: CASSWRTNEKLFF. DNA for the CDR3: TGTGCCAGCAGCTGGAGAACTAATGAAAAACTGTTTTTT.

This clonotype was seen just once. The V and J genes are TRBV6-1 and TRBJ1-2; the match to TRBD1 covers 8 bases. Germline-derived CDR1 and CDR2 are MNHNS and SASEGT. Trimming cost V 7 bases and J 3 bases; bases outside gene matches: 10. The CDR3 consists of 15 residues. The CDR3 loop reads CASTDGQGRDYGYTF. The CDR3 DNA is TGTGCCAGCACCGACGGACAGGGCAGGGACTATGGCTACACCTTC.

The table lists this clonotype with a few counts. CDR3 region: CASSQRQTREKLFF. The CDR3 coding sequence is TGTGCCAGCAGCCAACGACAGACCCGAGAAAAACTGTTTTTT. This rearrangement joins TRBV3-1 to TRBJ1-4, with a weak D call TRBD1 (5 bases). The CDR3 length is 14 residues. Looked up from germline, CDR1 is LGHDT and CDR2 is YNNKEL (reference sequence). With 2 bases removed from V and 8 bases from J, the gap between germline ends came to 12 bases.

The chain links TRBV12-3 or TRBV12-4 to TRBJ1-1; no reliable D call. Trimming stripped 1 base from V and 4 bases from J, with 13 bases between. The CDR3 loop spans 15 amino acids. CDR3 sequence reads: CASSLVPARGTEAFF. CDR3 coding DNA: TGTGCCAGCAGTTTAGTCCCTGCCCGTGGCACTGAAGCTTTCTTT.

The V gene is TRBV13, the J gene TRBJ2-2; no clear D gene. Trimming took off 5 bases at V and 0 bases at J, with 13 bases between the two ends. Germline CDR1 is PRHDT and CDR2 is FYEKMQ (reference sequence). The CDR3 contains 16 residues. The CDR3 DNA reads as TGTGCCAGCAGCCTACGATACTTAGCGAACACCGGGGAGCTGTTTTTT. This translates into CASSLRYLANTGELFF.

J is TRBJ2-3 and V is TRBV19, with TRBD2 matching 10 bases. The CDR3 contains 16 residues. Germline V CDR1 and CDR2: LNHDA, SQIVND (reference sequence). Unmatched junction bases numbered 4, after V lost 0 bases and J lost 4 bases. CDR3 amino acids: CASSIERLAGADTQYF. CDR3 coding DNA: TGTGCCAGTAGTATAGAAAGGCTAGCGGGAGCAGATACGCAGTATTTT.

The genes are TRBV7-2 and TRBJ2-7; 7 bases map to TRBD2. Trimming removed 6 bases from V and 5 bases from J; junction bases left unmatched: 7. The CDR3 runs to 13 residues. Germline V gene data show CDR1 as SGHTA and CDR2 as FQGNSA. The CDR3 loop is CASSRGLRDEQYF. CDR3 DNA: TGTGCCAGCAGTCGGGGACTAAGGGACGAGCAGTACTTC.

The V gene is TRBV2, the J gene TRBJ2-3, with TRBD2 as a possible D gene (5 bases). Trimming stripped 6 bases from V and 2 bases from J, with 15 bases between. There are 15 residues in the CDR3. Germline CDR1 SNHLY, CDR2 FYNNEI. The CDR3 DNA reads as TGTGCCAGCAGGATCGAGGGCCGGGACACAGATACGCAGTATTTT. Translated: CASRIEGRDTDTQYF.

Notes on this clonotype: This sequence may be a read error, since a much larger clone differs from it by one base. The V call is TRBV6-5, the J call TRBJ1-1; D is uncertain. CDR3 length equals 14 residues. Germline assignment: CDR1 MNHEY and CDR2 SVGAGI. Trimming removed 2 bases at V and 5 bases at J, with 12 bases between. The CDR3 DNA reads TGTGCCAGCAGTTACGGGGTAAGCGGAACTGAAGCTTTCTTT. Amino acid sequence: CASSYGVSGTEAFF.

This clonotype showed up many times. This rearrangement joins TRBV27 to TRBJ1-2; 7 nucleotides line up with TRBD1. The length of the CDR3 is 14 residues. The germline V gene has CDR1 MNHEY and CDR2 SMNVEV (reference sequence). The V gene end was trimmed by 3 bases and the J gene end by 3 bases; junction bases not matched to a gene: 4. The CDR3 DNA reads as TGTGCCAGCAGTTTCAAGGGGGCTGACTATGGCTACACCTTC. Protein product: CASSFKGADYGYTF.